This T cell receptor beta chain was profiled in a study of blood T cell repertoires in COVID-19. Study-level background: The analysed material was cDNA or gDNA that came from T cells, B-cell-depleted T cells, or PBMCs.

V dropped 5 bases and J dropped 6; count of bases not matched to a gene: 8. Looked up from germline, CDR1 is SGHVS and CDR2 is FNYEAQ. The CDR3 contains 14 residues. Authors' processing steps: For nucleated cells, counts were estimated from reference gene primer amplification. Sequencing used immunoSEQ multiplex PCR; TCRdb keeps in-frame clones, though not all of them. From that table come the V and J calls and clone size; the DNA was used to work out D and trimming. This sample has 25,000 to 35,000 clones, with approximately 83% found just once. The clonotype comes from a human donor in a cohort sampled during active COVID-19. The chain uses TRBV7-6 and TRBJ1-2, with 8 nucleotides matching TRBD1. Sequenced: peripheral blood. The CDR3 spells CASSPRQGSDGYTF. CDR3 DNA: TGTGCCAGCAGCCCTAGACAGGGGAGCGATGGCTACACCTTC.